This T cell receptor (beta chain) emerged from a study of T-cell reconstitution after alpha-beta-depleted transplantation in children. Trimming took 5 bases from V and 3 from J; bases not matched to a gene: 11. Germline V gives CDR1 SNHLY, CDR2 FYNNEI. The CDR3 extends over 18 amino acids. The TCRbeta library incorporated unique molecular identifiers. Each CDR3 protein is one row after TCRdb ran MiXCR on the PCR reads. Of fewer than 200,000 distinct CDR3 sequences in the sample, about 6.3% were seen once. This clonotype has at least ten counts. This specimen was PBMCs from the stem cell graft donor, taken from the stem cell graft. The chain links TRBV2 to TRBJ2-3, with 13 positions matching TRBD2. This receptor was identified in a human donor who donated a stem cell graft to a child with Wiskott-Aldrich syndrome. The CDR3 DNA follows: TGTGCCAGCAGTACTAGCGGGAGGGCCGGATCGACGACAGATACGCAGTATTTT. Amino acids: CASSTSGRAGSTTDTQYF.